The 11 T cell receptor beta chains presented below share a single source sample, sequenced in a study of cytomegalovirus exposure and HLA in healthy donors. Method: immunoSEQ multiplex PCR; TCRdb's copy keeps in-frame clones and lacks some. Counted here are about 65,000 clones, 90% to 95% occurring once; the ten biggest clones make up 4.4%. The sequencing input was PBMCs. The receptors here all came from a man aged 18 to 29 in good health and CMV-seropositive.

This clone was counted once. The gene calls are TRBV30 and TRBJ2-1; 9 positions agree with TRBD2. The ends lost 2 bases at V and 8 bases at J; junction bases unmatched: 7. CDR1 and CDR2 from the germline V gene are GTSNPN and SVGIG (reference sequence). The CDR3 extends over 14 amino acids. CDR3 loop: CAWSPGSGSYEQFF. In nucleotides, the CDR3 is TGTGCCTGGAGTCCCGGTAGCGGGAGCTATGAGCAGTTCTTC.

The chain uses TRBV11-2 and TRBJ2-7; possibly TRBD1 for D (6 bases). The germline V gene encodes CDR1 SGHAT and CDR2 FQNNGV. The CDR3 covers 14 residues. V gave up 1 base and J gave up 3 bases, with 10 bases separating them. Here the CDR3 reads CASSLGGQIYEQYF. The CDR3 bases are TGTGCCAGCAGCTTAGGGGGACAAATCTACGAGCAGTACTTC. Full variable domain (missing parts from reference TRBV11-2 and TRBJ2-7): EAGVAQSPRYKIIEKRQSVAFWCNPISGHATLYWYQQILGQGPKLLIQFQNNGVVDDSQLPKDRFSAERLKGVDSTLKIQPAKLEDSAVYLCASSLGGQIYEQYFGPGTRLTVT.

This chain uses TRBV29-1 with TRBJ1-2; 11 nucleotides agree with TRBD1. The CDR3 length is 15 residues. Germline assignment: CDR1 SQVTM and CDR2 ANQGSEA. Trimming at V came to 0 bases and at J to 7 bases, leaving 7 bases not matched to a gene. The chain's CDR3 is CSVEDTWTGGSGYTF. The CDR3 bases are TGCAGCGTTGAAGATACCTGGACAGGGGGCTCTGGCTACACCTTC.

The rearrangement joins TRBV10-3 to TRBJ1-4, with a tentative D call TRBD1 (6 bases). The CDR3 spans 16 residues. Trimming stripped 0 bases from V and 6 bases from J, with 14 bases between. The V gene's germline CDR1 is ENHRY and CDR2 SYGVKD. This CDR3 reads CAISESGGAGYEKLFF. CDR3 sequence (DNA): TGTGCCATCAGTGAGTCGGGGGGGGCCGGTTATGAAAAACTGTTTTTT.

The rearrangement joins TRBV5-4 to TRBJ2-2, with 15 bases aligning to TRBD2. V lost 10 bases to trimming and J lost 7 bases; unmatched junction nucleotides: 17. This CDR3 region has 18 residues. CDR1 is SGHNT and CDR2 is YYREEE in the germline V gene (reference sequence). The CDR3 reads CAFRTSGRETRGGGELFF. The CDR3, as DNA: TGTGCCTTCCGGACTAGCGGGAGGGAGACACGCGGGGGCGGGGAGCTGTTTTTT.

V is TRBV7-9 and J is TRBJ1-1; D might be TRBD1 (5 bases). Trimming left V 5 bases short and J 1 base short, with 8 bases between. The CDR3 runs to 13 residues. Per germline, CDR1 SEHNR and CDR2 FQNEAQ (reference sequence). The CDR3 bases are TGTGCCAGCAGCCCGGGGGGGAACACTGAAGCTTTCTTT. Its translation: CASSPGGNTEAFF.

The chain is built from TRBV5-4 and TRBJ1-1; no clear D gene. Per the germline V gene, CDR1 is SGHNT and CDR2 is YYREEE (reference sequence). This CDR3 contains 13 residues. V gave up 6 bases and J gave up 3 bases, with 12 bases separating them. CDR3: CASTFRGDTEAFF. The CDR3 DNA follows: TGTGCCAGCACCTTTCGAGGCGACACTGAAGCTTTCTTT.

For the CDR3, the DNA is TGTGCCAGCAGGGCGACTAGCGGGAGGGCCTACGAGCAGTACTTC. This encodes CASRATSGRAYEQYF. The genes are TRBV28 and TRBJ2-7, with 14 bases identical to TRBD2. Looked up from germline, CDR1 is MDHEN and CDR2 is SYDVKM. Trimming took 6 bases from V and 2 from J; bases not matched to a gene: 3. The CDR3 runs 15 residues.

The J gene is TRBJ2-5, the V gene TRBV5-1; D call uncertain. Germline CDR1 SGHRS, CDR2 YFSETQ. The CDR3 loop spans 14 amino acids. V dropped 4 bases and J dropped 2 bases, with 12 bases sitting between them. The CDR3, as DNA: TGCGCCAGCAGCCCACGTAACCTACAAGAGACCCAGTACTTC. Encoded protein: CASSPRNLQETQYF.

This chain uses TRBV6-5 with TRBJ2-3, with D possibly matching TRBD2 (5 bases). Germline V CDR1 and CDR2: MNHEY, SVGAGI. Between the trimmed V and J ends, which lost 8 bases and 4 bases, there was a span of 19 bases. The CDR3 contains 15 residues. CDR3 sequence reads: CASSSTVPPPDTQYF. The CDR3 nucleotides read TGTGCCAGCTCTAGCACAGTACCACCTCCAGATACGCAGTATTTT.

The chain has TRBV6-1 and TRBJ2-7, with D tentatively TRBD1 (5 bases). Germline V gene data show CDR1 as MNHNS and CDR2 as SASEGT. This CDR3 comprises 15 residues. Trimming took 1 base from V and 2 from J, leaving 12 bases between them. The CDR3 loop reads CASSEVTALAYEQYF. In nucleotides, the CDR3 is TGTGCCAGCAGTGAAGTGACAGCCCTCGCCTACGAGCAGTACTTC.